The 2 T cell receptor beta chains reported below all come from one sample, sequenced in a study of human T cells and chemical hapten exposure. As for time point: patch test 1, 2 weeks after DPC sensitization. Indicated treatment: therapeutic diphenylcyclopropenone sensitization with weekly scalp DPC. TCRdb recomputed calls from the RACE reads with MiXCR, one row per CDR3 protein. This table has tens of thousands of distinct CDR3 sequences, 32% appearing once. The specimen was whole blood, collected in connection with sensitization to the hapten diphenylcyclopropenone (DPC). All receptors come from a man aged 40-49 years with alopecia areata. Some clones in this sample may be carry-over from other donors' samples.

The chain combines TRBV11-2 with TRBJ2-4; 8 bases match TRBD2. The CDR3 spans 14 residues. Germline assignment: CDR1 SGHAT and CDR2 FQNNGV. J lost 6 bases, V lost 0 bases, and 1 base had no gene match. CDR3 protein: CASSLEAGVNIQYF. CDR3 coding DNA: TGTGCCAGCAGCTTAGAAGCGGGAGTAAACATTCAGTACTTC.

As concerns this clonotype: Just one base apart from a much larger clone, this may be a read error. The chain has TRBV20-1 and TRBJ2-3; D is possibly TRBD2 (5 bases). The ends were cut back, 2 bases at V and 4 bases at J, with 13 bases in the middle. Germline V gives CDR1 DFQATT, CDR2 SNEGSKA (reference sequence). The CDR3 consists of 14 residues. CDR3: CSARQGASPDTQYF. DNA of the CDR3: TGCAGTGCTAGACAAGGAGCTAGCCCAGATACGCAGTATTTT.